What follows are 2 T cell receptor beta chains derived from one specimen sequenced in a study of blood T cell repertoires in COVID-19. Here immunoSEQ multiplex PCR was the method, and the copy in TCRdb shows in-frame clones only, minus some. The data show about 150,000 clones, 85% to 90% seen once. The sequencing sample was made of peripheral blood. Every receptor here comes from a man aged 55 to 70 with active or convalescent COVID-19.

This chain uses TRBV7-2 with TRBJ1-2, with 10 bases fitting TRBD1. There are 15 residues in the CDR3. Germline-derived CDR1 and CDR2 are SGHTA and FQGNSA. Trimming at V came to 6 bases and at J to 6 bases, leaving 10 bases not matched to a gene. The CDR3 DNA sequence: TGTGCCAGCAGTCGAATGGGACAGGGGTGGGATGGCTACACCTTC. Residues: CASSRMGQGWDGYTF.

The rearrangement links TRBV18 to TRBJ1-4; D remains ambiguous. The CDR3 is 15 residues long. Germline assignment: CDR1 KGHSH and CDR2 LQKENI. The ends were cut back, 0 bases at V and 4 bases at J, with 9 bases in the middle. The CDR3 coding sequence is TGTGCCAGCTCACCACCGGGCCGGGATAATGAAAAACTGTTTTTT. It is translated as CASSPPGRDNEKLFF. Together with reference TRBV18 and TRBJ1-4, the CDR3 gives the full variable domain: NAGVMQNPRHLVRRRGQEARLRCSPMKGHSHVYWYRQLPEEGLKFMVYLQKENIIDESGMPKERFSAEFPKEGPSILRIQQVVRGDSAAYFCASSPPGRDNEKLFFGSGTQLSVL.